What follows describes a single T cell receptor beta chain. Its antigen is not known. This sample is drawn from a study of cytomegalovirus exposure and HLA in healthy donors. On the study more broadly: The roughly 130 validation repertoires used the same platform as the 550 to 750 first-cohort repertoires, a later analysis reported. General study points: In vitro work confirmed that a few CMV-associated chains recognize CMV antigens. That first-cohort TCR clusters tended to co-occur in the 130 or so validation repertoires was found in a later analysis. A list of about 160 TCR beta chains associated with cytomegalovirus was given.

The table came from immunoSEQ multiplex PCR; TCRdb's copy has only in-frame clones and leaves some out. This sample has about 110,000 clones, with approximately 86% found just once. The TCR was taken from a woman younger than 30 in good health and CMV-seronegative. Sequenced material: PBMCs.

CDR3 nucleotide sequence: TGTGCCAGCAGCGGAACAGGGGGTCCGACCGGGGAGCTGTTTTTT. Amino acids: CASSGTGGPTGELFF. The chain links TRBV9 to TRBJ2-2, with TRBD1 matching 8 bases. J gave up 5 bases and V 3 bases, and 6 bases lay outside the gene matches. This CDR3 comprises 15 residues. Germline CDR1 SGDLS, CDR2 YYNGEE.